This is a list of T cell receptor beta chains from one sample in a study of regulatory T cells in long-lasting Graves disease. Via MiXCR, TCRdb re-called the multiplex PCR reads, giving one row per CDR3 protein. Among about 460,000 distinct CDR3 sequences listed, approximately 23% were seen once. The sample consisted of peripheral blood mononuclear cells (PBMCs), taken when the disease was refractory, from a patient treated with antithyroid drugs. The receptors here all came from a female donor with Graves disease. CDR3s include the opening cysteine and the closing phenylalanine or tryptophan. A D gene is named only where the DNA matches it firmly. A row's size may be missing; if present it is once, few, many or a size class.

V gene	J gene	clone size	D gene	CDR3 DNA	CDR3 protein
TRBV28	TRBJ2-4	many	-	TGTGCCAGCAGTTTAAGCGCCAGGGGAAACATTCAGTACTTC	CASSLSARGNIQYF
TRBV11-1	TRBJ1-1	many	-	TGTGCCAGCAGCTTAGATTACAGGGACCCTGAAGCTTTCTTT	CASSLDYRDPEAFF
TRBV11-1	TRBJ1-1	many	-	TGTGCCAGCAGCTCGCGTATCATGAACACTGAAGCTTTCTTT	CASSSRIMNTEAFF
TRBV7-3	TRBJ1-1	-	TRBD1	TGTGCCAGCAGCTCGCGGACAGGGTTGGTCACTGAAGCTTTCTTT	CASSSRTGLVTEAFF
TRBV30	TRBJ1-1	many	-	TGTGCCTGGGAACGGGCAGGAGGAAAAGCTTTCTTT	CAWERAGGKAFF
TRBV7-3	TRBJ1-1	-	-	TGTGCCAGCAGCCCTGGGCGGGCAGGGAGGCTAACTGAAGCTTTCTTT	CASSPGRAGRLTEAFF
TRBV29-1	TRBJ1-1	many	-	TGCAGCGTCCAGATCATGAACACTGAAGCTTTCTTT	CSVQIMNTEAFF
TRBV4-3	TRBJ1-2	-	-	TGCGCCAGCAGCCAAGATGTGGGCCAGCCGTATGGCTACACCTTC	CASSQDVGQPYGYTF
TRBV18	TRBJ1-2	few	-	TGTGCCAGCTCACCCGGGACTATAGGGGACGACGGCTACACCTTC	CASSPGTIGDDGYTF
TRBV5-1	TRBJ2-3	-	-	TGCGCCAGCAGCCCTGGGGTGGGCGGCACAGATACGCAGTATTTT	CASSPGVGGTDTQYF
TRBV19	TRBJ2-7	-	TRBD1	TGTGCCAGTAGTACCCGACAGGGGGTCGAGCAGTACTTC	CASSTRQGVEQYF
TRBV30	TRBJ1-2	-	-	TGTGCCTGGAGTCTTGGCAGGGACTCACCGTACACCTTC	CAWSLGRDSPYTF
TRBV5-1	TRBJ1-2	few	TRBD1	TGCGCCAGCAGCATAGGACAGGCTACTAACTATGGCTACACCTTC	CASSIGQATNYGYTF
TRBV27	TRBJ2-5	-	TRBD2	TGTGCCAGCAGTTTGAGCCCTAGCGGGAGGGCTCCAAAAGAGACCCAGTACTTC	CASSLSPSGRAPKETQYF
TRBV12-3/TRBV12-4	TRBJ1-1	few	-	TGTGCCAGCACCCTGTCACTGAACACTGAAGCTTTCTTT	CASTLSLNTEAFF
TRBV27	TRBJ2-7	-	TRBD1	TGTGCCAGCAGTTCCGCCGGGACAGGGCTCGCTCGGGAGCAGTACTTC	CASSSAGTGLAREQYF
TRBV6-2/TRBV6-3	TRBJ1-2	few	-	TGTGCCAGCAGTTACGTCGGGACCGCCTCGTTTAACTATGGCTACACCTTC	CASSYVGTASFNYGYTF
TRBV7-9	TRBJ2-2	-	-	TGTGCCAGCAGACGAACAGGATACACCGGGGAGCTGTTTTTT	CASRRTGYTGELFF
TRBV7-3	TRBJ2-7	few	-	TGTGCCAGCAGCTTAACCGGGACCCACGAGCAGTACTTC	CASSLTGTHEQYF
TRBV12-5	TRBJ1-5	many	-	TGTGCTAGTGGTTTTACCCGGACAGTCCATAGCAATCAGCCCCAGCATTTT	CASGFTRTVHSNQPQHF
TRBV7-2	TRBJ2-2	-	TRBD1	TGTGCCAGCAGCTCGGGACAGGGGATCGGGGAGCTGTTTTTT	CASSSGQGIGELFF
TRBV4-2	TRBJ2-7	-	-	TGTGCCAGCAGCCAGGTTGACAGCTACGAGCAGTACTTC	CASSQVDSYEQYF
TRBV5-6	TRBJ1-1	-	-	TGTGCCAGCCACGAACCGAACACTGAAGCTTTCTTT	CASHEPNTEAFF
TRBV7-2	TRBJ2-5	many	-	TGTGCCAGCAGCCTACCCAACGGGGAGACCCAGTACTTC	CASSLPNGETQYF
TRBV6-1	TRBJ2-5	many	-	TGTGCCAGCCTAGATAGTAGCCGTTTAGAGACCCAGTACTTC	CASLDSSRLETQYF
TRBV11-2	TRBJ2-6	-	-	TGTGCCAGCAGCATCGATTCTGGGGCCAACGCCCTGACTTTC	CASSIDSGANALTF